This T cell receptor beta chain was obtained from a study of CD8+CD57+ T cells in acquired aplastic anemia. V was shortened by 4 bases and J by 10 bases, with 8 bases between the two germline ends. The CDR3 is made up of 11 amino acids. The template used for profiling TCR beta VDJ and CDR3 was genomic DNA. TCRdb re-called the reads through MiXCR, storing one row per CDR3 protein. The sample consists of about 190,000 distinct CDR3 sequences, less than 65% of them appearing once. This clonotype was seen more than once but under ten times. Antigen: not known. Study conclusions and caveats: A set of more than 25 CD8+ CDR3 sequences was shared between patients and controls, and these sequences appeared highly expressed in patients.

The sequenced sample was sorted CD4+, CD8+, or CD8+CD57+ T cells (not recorded which) from PBMCs. The V call is TRBV12-3 or TRBV12-4, the J call TRBJ2-1; D is uncertain. The TCR sequence derives from a human donor in good health, serving as a control. The CDR3 DNA is TGTGCCAGCAGTTCCTATACCGAGCAGTTCTTC. Residues: CASSSYTEQFF.